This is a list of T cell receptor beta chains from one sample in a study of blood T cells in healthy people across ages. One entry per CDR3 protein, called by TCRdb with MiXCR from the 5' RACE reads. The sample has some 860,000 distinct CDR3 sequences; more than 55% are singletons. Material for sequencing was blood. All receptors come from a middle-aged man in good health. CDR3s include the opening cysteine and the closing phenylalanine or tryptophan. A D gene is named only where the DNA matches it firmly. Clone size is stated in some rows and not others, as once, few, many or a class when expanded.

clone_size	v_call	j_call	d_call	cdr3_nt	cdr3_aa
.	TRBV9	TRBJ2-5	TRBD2	TGTGCCAGCAGCGTAGCTAGGGCTAGCGGTGAAGAGACCCAGTACTTC	CASSVARASGEETQYF
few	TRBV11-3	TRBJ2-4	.	TGTGCCAGCAGCGTCCTCCCCGGACCACAAAACATTCAGTACTTC	CASSVLPGPQNIQYF
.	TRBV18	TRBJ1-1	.	TGTGCCAGCTCACCACAGGTACCGGGAAGGGACACTGAAGCTTTCTTT	CASSPQVPGRDTEAFF
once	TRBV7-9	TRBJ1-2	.	TGTGCCAGCAGCTCGACGGAGGGGGTCTATGGCTACACCTTC	CASSSTEGVYGYTF
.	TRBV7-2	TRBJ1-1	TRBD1	TGTGCCAGCAGAACTGGGACAGCGGGGGCCTATTCTGGAGCTTTCTTT	CASRTGTAGAYSGAFF
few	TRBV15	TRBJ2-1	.	TGTGCCACCAGCGCGGGGGGGACAGGGGACAATGAGCAGTTCTTC	CATSAGGTGDNEQFF
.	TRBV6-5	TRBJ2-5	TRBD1	TGTGCCAGCAGTTCGTCCTACAGGGGGCTGGAGGAGACCCAGTACTTC	CASSSSYRGLEETQYF
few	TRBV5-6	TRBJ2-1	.	TGTGCCAGCAGCCCCATCCGGGACTACAATGAGCAGTTCTTC	CASSPIRDYNEQFF
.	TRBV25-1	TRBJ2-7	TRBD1	TGTGCCAGCAGTGAAAGGACAGGGTCCTACGAGCAGTACTTC	CASSERTGSYEQYF
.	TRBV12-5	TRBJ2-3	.	TGTGCTAGTGGTTGGGGTAGCGGCACAGATACGCAGTATTTT	CASGWGSGTDTQYF
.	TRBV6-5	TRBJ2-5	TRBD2	TGTGCCAGCAGTAGGATTGACGGGGGGGGCCAAGAGACCCAGTACTTC	CASSRIDGGGQETQYF
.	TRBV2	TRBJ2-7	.	TGTGCCAGCAGTGAAGCGCGGGCGGGAGAGCAGTACTTC	CASSEARAGEQYF
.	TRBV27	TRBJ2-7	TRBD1	TGTGCCAGCAGTAGGGGGACAGGGAGGAGCTCCTACGAGCAGTACTTC	CASSRGTGRSSYEQYF
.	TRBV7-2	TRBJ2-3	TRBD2	TGTGCCAGCAGCTTAAGCGGGAGTGTCGCGGATACGCAGTATTTT	CASSLSGSVADTQYF
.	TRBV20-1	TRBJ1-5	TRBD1	TGCAGTGCTAGGGTTGGGACAGCGGAATCGCCCCAGCATTTT	CSARVGTAESPQHF
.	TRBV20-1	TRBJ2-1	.	TGCAGTGCTCCAGAGAAGCTAGATTTAAATGAGCAGTTGTTC	CSAPEKLDLNEQLF
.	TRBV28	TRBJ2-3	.	TGTGCCAGCAGTTTAGTAACAGCCCGCCTGGATACGCAGTATTTT	CASSLVTARLDTQYF
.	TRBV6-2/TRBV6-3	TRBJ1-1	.	TGTGCCAGCAGTTACCGGGCAGGGATGGACACGGAAGCTTTCTTT	CASSYRAGMDTEAFF
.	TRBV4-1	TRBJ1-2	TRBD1	TGCGCCAGCAGCCAAGGCCAGGGGGATAACTATGGCTACACCTTC	CASSQGQGDNYGYTF
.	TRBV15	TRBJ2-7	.	TGTGCCACCAGCAGTGGGTGGGCGGTTAGCTCCTACGAGCAGTACTTC	CATSSGWAVSSYEQYF
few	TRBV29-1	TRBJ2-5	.	TGCAGCGTTGGCCGATACGACAGAGGGGCTGGGGCCCAAGAGACCCAGTACTTC	CSVGRYDRGAGAQETQYF
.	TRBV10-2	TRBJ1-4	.	TGCGCCAGCATGGGTCCGGGAGGGGGTGAAAAACTGTTTTTT	CASMGPGGGEKLFF
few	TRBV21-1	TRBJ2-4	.	TGTGCCAGCAGCAAAGGTCGGGACAGGGGGCAAGGAAACATTCAGTACTTC	CASSKGRDRGQGNIQYF